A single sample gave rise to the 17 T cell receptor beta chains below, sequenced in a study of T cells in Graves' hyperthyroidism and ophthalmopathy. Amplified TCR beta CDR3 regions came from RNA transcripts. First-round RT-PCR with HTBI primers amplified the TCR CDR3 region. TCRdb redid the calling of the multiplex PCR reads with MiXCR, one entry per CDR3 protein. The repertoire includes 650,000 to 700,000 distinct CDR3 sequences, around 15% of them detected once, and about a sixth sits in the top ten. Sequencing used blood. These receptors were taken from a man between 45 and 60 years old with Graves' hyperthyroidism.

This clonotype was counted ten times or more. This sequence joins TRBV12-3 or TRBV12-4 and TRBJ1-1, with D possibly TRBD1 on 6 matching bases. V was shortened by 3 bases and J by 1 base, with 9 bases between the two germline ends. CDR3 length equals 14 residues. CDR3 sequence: CASSLGHTNTEAFF. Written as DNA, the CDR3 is TGTGCCAGCAGTTTGGGACACACGAACACTGAAGCTTTCTTT.

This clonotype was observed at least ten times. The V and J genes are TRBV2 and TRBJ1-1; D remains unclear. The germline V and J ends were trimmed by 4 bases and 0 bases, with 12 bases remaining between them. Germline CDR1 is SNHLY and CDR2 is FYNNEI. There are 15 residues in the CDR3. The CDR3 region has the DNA TGTGCCAGCAGTGCCCAGGCCCTCATGAACACTGAAGCTTTCTTT. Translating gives CASSAQALMNTEAFF.

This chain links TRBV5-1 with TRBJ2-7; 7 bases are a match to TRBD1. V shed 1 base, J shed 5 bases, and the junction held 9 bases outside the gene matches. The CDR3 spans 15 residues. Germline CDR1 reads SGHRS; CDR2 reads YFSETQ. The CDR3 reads CASSLNTGQSDEQYF. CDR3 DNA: TGCGCCAGCAGCTTGAACACGGGACAGAGCGACGAGCAGTACTTC.

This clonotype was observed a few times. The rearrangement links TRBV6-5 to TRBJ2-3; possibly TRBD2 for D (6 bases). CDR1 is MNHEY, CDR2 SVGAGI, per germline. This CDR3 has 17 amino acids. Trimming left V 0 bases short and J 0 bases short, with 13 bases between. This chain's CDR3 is CASSYSRGLQSTDTQYF. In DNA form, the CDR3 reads TGTGCCAGCAGTTACTCAAGAGGACTACAGAGCACAGATACGCAGTATTTT.

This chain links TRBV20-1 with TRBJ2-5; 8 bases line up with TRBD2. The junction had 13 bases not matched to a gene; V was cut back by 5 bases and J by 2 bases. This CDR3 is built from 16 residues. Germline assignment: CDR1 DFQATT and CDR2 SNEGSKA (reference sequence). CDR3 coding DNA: TGCAGTGCTCCTAACAATCAAGGACTAGCTCAAGAGACCCAGTACTTC. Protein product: CSAPNNQGLAQETQYF.

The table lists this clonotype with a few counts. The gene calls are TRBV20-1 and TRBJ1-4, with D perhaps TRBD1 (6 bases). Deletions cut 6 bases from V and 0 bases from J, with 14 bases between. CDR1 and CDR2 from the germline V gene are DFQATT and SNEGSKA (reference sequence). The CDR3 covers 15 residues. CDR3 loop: CSARQVVATNEKLFF. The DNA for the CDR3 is TGCAGTGCCCGACAGGTGGTTGCAACTAATGAAAAACTGTTTTTT.

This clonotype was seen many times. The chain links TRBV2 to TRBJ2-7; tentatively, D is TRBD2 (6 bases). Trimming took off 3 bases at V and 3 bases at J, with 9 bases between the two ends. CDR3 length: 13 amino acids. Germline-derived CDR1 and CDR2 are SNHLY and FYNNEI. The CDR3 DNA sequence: TGTGCCAGCAGTGACGCGGGGATCTACGAGCAGTACTTC. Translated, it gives CASSDAGIYEQYF.

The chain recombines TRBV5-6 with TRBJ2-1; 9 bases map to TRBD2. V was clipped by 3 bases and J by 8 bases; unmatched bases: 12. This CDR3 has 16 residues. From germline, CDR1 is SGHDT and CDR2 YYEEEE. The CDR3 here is CASSWTLAGNEDEQFF. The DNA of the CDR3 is TGTGCCAGCAGCTGGACGCTAGCGGGAAATGAGGATGAGCAGTTCTTC.

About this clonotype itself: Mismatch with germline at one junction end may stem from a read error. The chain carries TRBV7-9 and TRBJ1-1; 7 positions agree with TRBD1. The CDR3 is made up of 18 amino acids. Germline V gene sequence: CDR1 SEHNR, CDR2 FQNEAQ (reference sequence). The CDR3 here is CASSLLTLGSGGYTEVFF. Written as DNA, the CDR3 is TGTGCCAGCAGCTTATTGACTCTCGGGTCAGGGGGTTACACTGAAGTTTTCTTT.

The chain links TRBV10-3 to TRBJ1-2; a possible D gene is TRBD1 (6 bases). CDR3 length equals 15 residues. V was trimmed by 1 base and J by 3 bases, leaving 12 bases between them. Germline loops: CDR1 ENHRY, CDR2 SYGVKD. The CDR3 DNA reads TGTGCCATCAGTGAGTTGACAGGAAGCGACTATGGCTACACCTTC. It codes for CAISELTGSDYGYTF.

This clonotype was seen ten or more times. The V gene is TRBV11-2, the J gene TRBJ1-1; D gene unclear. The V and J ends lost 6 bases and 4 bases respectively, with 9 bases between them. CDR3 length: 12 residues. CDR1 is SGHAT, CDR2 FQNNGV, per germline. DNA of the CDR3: TGTGCCAGCAGTCCTACCTCCACTGAAGCTTTCTTT. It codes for CASSPTSTEAFF.

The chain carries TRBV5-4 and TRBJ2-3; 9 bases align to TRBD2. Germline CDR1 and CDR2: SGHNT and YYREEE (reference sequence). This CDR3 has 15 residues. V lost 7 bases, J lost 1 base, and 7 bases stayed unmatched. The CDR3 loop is CASGQRTSGTDTQYF. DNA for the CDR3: TGTGCCAGCGGCCAAAGGACTAGCGGCACAGATACGCAGTATTTT.

The CDR3: CSAGTGAGTEAFF. CDR3 coding DNA: TGCAGTGCGGGGACAGGGGCGGGGACTGAAGCTTTCTTT. The rearrangement uses TRBV20-1 and TRBJ1-1, with 10 bases aligning to TRBD1. With 6 bases clipped from V and 5 bases from J, the junction kept 6 bases outside the gene matches. CDR1 and CDR2 from the germline V gene are DFQATT and SNEGSKA (reference sequence). This CDR3 region has 13 residues.

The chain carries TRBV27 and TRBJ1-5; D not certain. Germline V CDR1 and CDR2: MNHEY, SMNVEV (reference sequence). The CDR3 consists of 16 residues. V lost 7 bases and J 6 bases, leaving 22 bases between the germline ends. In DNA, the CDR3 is TGTGCCAGCATCAACCTACGACCCTTGGTGGGTCAGCCCCAGCATTTT. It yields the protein CASINLRPLVGQPQHF.

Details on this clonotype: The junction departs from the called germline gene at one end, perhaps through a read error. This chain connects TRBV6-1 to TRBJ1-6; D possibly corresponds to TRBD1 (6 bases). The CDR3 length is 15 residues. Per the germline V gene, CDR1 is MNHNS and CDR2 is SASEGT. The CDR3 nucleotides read TGTGCCAGCAGACCCCTACAGGGCTATAATTCACCCCTCCATTTT. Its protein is CASRPLQGYNSPLHF.

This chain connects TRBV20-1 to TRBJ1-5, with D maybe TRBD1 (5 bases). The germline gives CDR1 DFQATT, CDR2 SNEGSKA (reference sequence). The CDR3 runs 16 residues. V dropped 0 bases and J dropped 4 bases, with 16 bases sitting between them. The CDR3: CSAREAQDFKNQPQHF. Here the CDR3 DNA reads TGCAGTGCTAGAGAGGCACAGGATTTCAAAAATCAGCCCCAGCATTTT.

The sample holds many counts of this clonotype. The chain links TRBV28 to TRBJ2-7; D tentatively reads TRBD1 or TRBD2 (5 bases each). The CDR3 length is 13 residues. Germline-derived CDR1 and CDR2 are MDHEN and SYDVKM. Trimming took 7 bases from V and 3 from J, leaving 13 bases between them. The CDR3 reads CASTRQGVYEQYF. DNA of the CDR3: TGTGCCAGCACCAGGCAGGGAGTCTACGAGCAGTACTTC.